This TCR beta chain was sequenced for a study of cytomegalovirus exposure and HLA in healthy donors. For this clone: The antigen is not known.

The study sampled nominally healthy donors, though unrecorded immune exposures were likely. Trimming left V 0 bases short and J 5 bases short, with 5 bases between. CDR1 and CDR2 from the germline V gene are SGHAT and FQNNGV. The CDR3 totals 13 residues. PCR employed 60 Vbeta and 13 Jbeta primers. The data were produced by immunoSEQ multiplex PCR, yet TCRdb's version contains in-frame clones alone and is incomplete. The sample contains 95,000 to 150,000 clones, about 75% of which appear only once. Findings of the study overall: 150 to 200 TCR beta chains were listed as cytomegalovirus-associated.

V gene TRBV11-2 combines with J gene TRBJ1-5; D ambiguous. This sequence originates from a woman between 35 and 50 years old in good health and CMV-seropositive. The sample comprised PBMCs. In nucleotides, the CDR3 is TGTGCCAGCAGCTTAGAACACGATCAGCCCCAGCATTTT. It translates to CASSLEHDQPQHF.